These T cell receptor beta chains were read from a single sample in a study of shared clonotypes between healthy human individuals. This table comes from immunoSEQ multiplex PCR, and its TCRdb copy is limited to in-frame clones, with some not included. Of approximately 460,000 clones in the sample, roughly three quarters are singletons; the top ten hold 12%. The sample taken for sequencing was PBMCs. These receptors originate from a woman between 40 and 50 years old in good health. Some clones in this sample may be carry-over from other donors' samples. The CDR3 runs from the conserved cysteine through the conserved F or W. The order of the fields is clone size, D gene, J gene, V gene, CDR3 protein, CDR3 DNA. D genes are given only for firm matches. Size tells how often a clone was seen (once, few, many) or the class of an expanded clone, and some rows leave it out.

size: many
D: NA
J: TRBJ2-5
V: TRBV28
CDR3: CASSGEPGREQETQYF
DNA: TGTGCCAGCAGTGGCGAACCCGGGCGGGAACAAGAGACCCAGTACTTC

size: NA
D: TRBD2
J: TRBJ2-3
V: TRBV2
CDR3: CASEASGRATDTQYF
DNA: TGTGCCAGCGAAGCTAGCGGGAGGGCAACAGATACGCAGTATTTT

size: once
D: TRBD1
J: TRBJ2-1
V: TRBV27
CDR3: CASSIDRGAKQFF
DNA: TGTGCCAGCAGTATCGACAGGGGGGCTAAGCAGTTCTTC

size: once
D: TRBD2
J: TRBJ2-1
V: TRBV18
CDR3: CASSHGTSGRSGNEQFF
DNA: TGTGCCAGCTCACACGGGACTAGCGGGAGAAGCGGCAATGAGCAGTTCTTC

size: NA
D: TRBD1
J: TRBJ2-5
V: TRBV4-1
CDR3: CASSQGRQGGETQYF
DNA: TGCGCCAGCAGCCAAGGGAGACAGGGTGGCGAGACCCAGTACTTC

size: NA
D: TRBD1
J: TRBJ2-1
V: TRBV9
CDR3: CASTLRGDRGLNEQFF
DNA: TGTGCCAGCACCCTCCGGGGGGACAGGGGGCTCAATGAGCAGTTCTTC

size: NA
D: NA
J: TRBJ2-3
V: TRBV30
CDR3: CAWSPGDTQYF
DNA: TGTGCCTGGAGTCCGGGGGATACGCAGTATTTT

size: NA
D: NA
J: TRBJ1-5
V: TRBV19
CDR3: CASSIVQEHQPQHF
DNA: TGTGCCAGTAGTATTGTACAGGAACATCAGCCCCAGCATTTT

size: NA
D: TRBD1
J: TRBJ1-2
V: TRBV28
CDR3: CAGSKRTGAGYTF
DNA: TGTGCCGGCAGCAAAAGGACAGGGGCTGGCTACACCTTC

size: once
D: TRBD2
J: TRBJ2-1
V: TRBV30
CDR3: CAWGLAGGVNEQFF
DNA: TGTGCCTGGGGTCTAGCGGGAGGCGTAAATGAGCAGTTCTTC

size: few
D: TRBD1
J: TRBJ1-5
V: TRBV28
CDR3: CASSLGVRGNQPQHF
DNA: TGTGCCAGCAGTTTAGGGGTCAGGGGGAATCAGCCCCAGCATTTT

size: NA
D: NA
J: TRBJ2-7
V: TRBV10-3
CDR3: CAISTGGEQYF
DNA: TGTGCCATCAGTACCGGAGGGGAGCAGTACTTC

size: many
D: NA
J: TRBJ2-3
V: TRBV7-8
CDR3: CASSLGGSRTDTQYF
DNA: TGTGCCAGCAGCTTAGGTGGCAGCCGCACAGATACGCAGTATTTT

size: once
D: NA
J: TRBJ1-2
V: TRBV23-1
CDR3: CASSQSWLRGYTF
DNA: TGCGCCAGCAGTCAATCCTGGTTGCGCGGCTACACCTTC

size: NA
D: TRBD1
J: TRBJ2-3
V: TRBV9
CDR3: CASSGQGNPDTQYF
DNA: TGTGCCAGCAGCGGACAGGGGAACCCAGATACGCAGTATTTT

size: once
D: NA
J: TRBJ1-1
V: TRBV13
CDR3: CASSFITEAFF
DNA: TGTGCCAGCAGCTTCATCACTGAAGCTTTCTTT

size: NA
D: NA
J: TRBJ2-3
V: TRBV7-7
CDR3: CASSLVGGGTDTQYF
DNA: TGTGCCAGCAGCTTAGTCGGCGGGGGCACAGATACGCAGTATTTT

size: NA
D: NA
J: TRBJ1-2
V: TRBV19
CDR3: CASSIEGDAGYTF
DNA: TGTGCCAGTAGTATAGAGGGGGACGCTGGCTACACCTTC

size: NA
D: NA
J: TRBJ2-3
V: TRBV28
CDR3: CASSPILAFTDTQYF
DNA: TGTGCCAGCAGTCCCATTCTAGCTTTCACAGATACGCAGTATTTT

size: NA
D: NA
J: TRBJ1-2
V: TRBV2
CDR3: CASSAQDGYTF
DNA: TGTGCCAGCAGTGCCCAGGATGGCTACACCTTC

size: NA
D: TRBD1
J: TRBJ2-5
V: TRBV29-1
CDR3: CSARQGEKETQYF
DNA: TGCAGCGCTCGACAGGGAGAGAAAGAGACCCAGTACTTC

size: NA
D: TRBD2
J: TRBJ2-7
V: TRBV11-1
CDR3: CASSSTGGRYEQYF
DNA: TGTGCCAGCAGCTCCACGGGCGGGAGGTACGAGCAGTACTTC

size: NA
D: NA
J: TRBJ2-7
V: TRBV7-2
CDR3: CASSFSYEQYF
DNA: TGTGCCAGCAGCTTTTCCTACGAGCAGTACTTC

size: NA
D: NA
J: TRBJ1-2
V: TRBV7-9
CDR3: CASSLKMGFGYTF
DNA: TGTGCCAGCAGCTTAAAAATGGGGTTTGGCTACACCTTC

size: NA
D: TRBD2
J: TRBJ2-1
V: TRBV28
CDR3: CASSLVAGPYNEQFF
DNA: TGTGCCAGCAGTCTAGTAGCGGGACCCTACAATGAGCAGTTCTTC

size: NA
D: NA
J: TRBJ1-6
V: TRBV7-9
CDR3: CASSLSGAGNSPLHF
DNA: TGTGCCAGCAGCTTAAGTGGGGCCGGGAATTCACCCCTCCACTTT

size: NA
D: NA
J: TRBJ2-6
V: TRBV5-1
CDR3: CASSLANSGANVLTF
DNA: TGCGCCAGCAGCTTGGCGAACTCTGGGGCCAACGTCCTGACTTTC

size: many
D: TRBD1
J: TRBJ1-1
V: TRBV11-1
CDR3: CASSFVRQGIMNTEAFF
DNA: TGTGCCAGCAGCTTCGTCAGACAGGGTATCATGAACACTGAAGCTTTCTTT

size: NA
D: NA
J: TRBJ1-2
V: TRBV7-3
CDR3: CASSLMQGNYGYTF
DNA: TGTGCCAGCAGCTTAATGCAGGGGAACTATGGCTACACCTTC

size: NA
D: TRBD2
J: TRBJ2-7
V: TRBV7-2
CDR3: CASSSQGLAGGFYEQYF
DNA: TGTGCCAGCAGCTCCCAGGGACTAGCGGGAGGTTTCTACGAGCAGTACTTC

size: NA
D: NA
J: TRBJ2-5
V: TRBV6-5
CDR3: CASSYGQTQETQYF
DNA: TGTGCCAGCAGTTACGGGCAGACCCAAGAGACCCAGTACTTC

size: NA
D: NA
J: TRBJ2-1
V: TRBV10-3
CDR3: CAISDPGQGQFF
DNA: TGTGCCATCAGTGACCCAGGCCAGGGGCAGTTCTTC

size: NA
D: NA
J: TRBJ2-7
V: TRBV18
CDR3: CASSPLEGSYEQYF
DNA: TGTGCCAGCTCACCTCTGGAGGGCTCCTACGAGCAGTACTTC

size: few
D: TRBD2
J: TRBJ2-3
V: TRBV2
CDR3: CASRRLAGGSDTQYF
DNA: TGTGCCAGCAGGAGACTAGCGGGAGGGTCAGATACGCAGTATTTT

size: NA
D: NA
J: TRBJ1-2
V: TRBV6-1
CDR3: CASSERGLNYGYTF
DNA: TGTGCCAGCAGTGAAAGGGGATTGAACTATGGCTACACCTTC

size: NA
D: NA
J: TRBJ2-7
V: TRBV18
CDR3: CASSQGNHEQYF
DNA: TGTGCCAGCTCACAGGGTAACCACGAGCAGTACTTC

size: once
D: NA
J: TRBJ2-5
V: TRBV30
CDR3: CAWSPRGRRETQYF
DNA: TGTGCCTGGAGTCCCCGGGGCAGGAGGGAGACCCAGTACTTC

size: few
D: NA
J: TRBJ1-2
V: TRBV27
CDR3: CASSPWSWGNYGYTF
DNA: TGTGCCAGCAGTCCCTGGTCCTGGGGAAACTATGGCTACACCTTC

size: few
D: NA
J: TRBJ2-3
V: TRBV5-1
CDR3: CASSLGQGDLEYF
DNA: TGCGCCAGCAGCTTGGGCCAGGGAGACCTTGAGTATTTT

size: NA
D: NA
J: TRBJ2-1
V: TRBV5-6
CDR3: CASSLLGGGNNEQFF
DNA: TGTGCCAGCAGCTTGTTGGGGGGCGGGAACAATGAGCAGTTCTTC

size: few
D: TRBD2
J: TRBJ2-3
V: TRBV2
CDR3: CASSERLAGGDTQYF
DNA: TGTGCCAGCAGTGAGAGGCTAGCGGGAGGAGATACGCAGTATTTT

size: NA
D: NA
J: TRBJ2-7
V: TRBV7-2
CDR3: CASSPGGNSYEQYF
DNA: TGTGCCAGCAGCCCCGGGGGCAACTCCTACGAGCAGTACTTC

size: NA
D: TRBD1
J: TRBJ2-5
V: TRBV5-4
CDR3: CASSSTRQGRETQYF
DNA: TGTGCCAGCAGCTCCACCCGACAGGGCAGGGAGACCCAGTACTTC

size: once
D: TRBD1
J: TRBJ1-2
V: TRBV2
CDR3: CASRDREGNYGYTF
DNA: TGTGCCAGCAGGGACAGGGAAGGTAACTATGGCTACACCTTC

size: once
D: NA
J: TRBJ2-7
V: TRBV4-2
CDR3: CASSQDSDIYEQYF
DNA: TGTGCCAGCAGCCAAGATAGCGACATCTACGAGCAGTACTTC

size: NA
D: NA
J: TRBJ2-4
V: TRBV28
CDR3: CASRGQSTAKNIQYF
DNA: TGTGCCAGCCGTGGTCAGAGTACAGCCAAAAACATTCAGTACTTC

size: NA
D: TRBD1
J: TRBJ1-1
V: TRBV9
CDR3: CASSPRDRAYTEAFF
DNA: TGTGCCAGCAGCCCCAGGGACAGGGCTTACACTGAAGCTTTCTTT

size: once
D: NA
J: TRBJ2-6
V: TRBV9
CDR3: CASSVGVEVGANVLTF
DNA: TGTGCCAGCAGCGTAGGGGTTGAGGTGGGGGCCAACGTCCTGACTTTC

size: NA
D: TRBD2
J: TRBJ2-5
V: TRBV5-1
CDR3: CASSWRGNLQRERVVRETQYF
DNA: TGCGCCAGCAGCTGGAGGGGGAACCTACAGCGGGAGAGGGTTGTACGGGAGACCCAGTACTTC

size: NA
D: TRBD1
J: TRBJ2-1
V: TRBV7-3
CDR3: CASSPRDSLYNEQFF
DNA: TGTGCCAGCAGCCCCCGGGACAGCCTATACAATGAGCAGTTCTTC

size: NA
D: TRBD2
J: TRBJ2-3
V: TRBV4-2
CDR3: CASSQGGASGTLTDTQYF
DNA: TGTGCCAGCAGCCAAGGGGGAGCTAGCGGGACTCTCACAGATACGCAGTATTTT

size: NA
D: NA
J: TRBJ2-2
V: TRBV6-5
CDR3: CASIHTDTGELFF
DNA: TGTGCCAGCATCCACACCGACACCGGGGAGCTGTTTTTT

size: many
D: NA
J: TRBJ2-5
V: TRBV6-5
CDR3: CASSKGETQYF
DNA: TGTGCCAGCAGCAAAGGGGAGACCCAGTACTTC

size: NA
D: TRBD2
J: TRBJ2-2
V: TRBV9
CDR3: CASSPVLAGGDTGELFF
DNA: TGTGCCAGCAGCCCTGTCCTAGCGGGAGGGGACACCGGGGAGCTGTTTTTT